This section outlines one TCR beta chain sequence together with its context. Its specificity is not known. The length of the CDR3 is 15 residues. Per germline, CDR1 SGHNT and CDR2 YYREEE (reference sequence). V was clipped by 5 bases and J by 5 bases; unmatched bases: 12. TCRdb keeps only in-frame clones here, not all; method: immunoSEQ multiplex PCR. Of about 140,000 clones listed, around 90% are singletons. This sample is part of a study of T cell responses to AZD1222 COVID-19 vaccine. Study summary: Recipients boosted at about 4 weeks or about 12 weeks are pooled.

Broader study findings: Per reports, nearly half of all spike-specific TCRs target regions that are unmutated in variants.

The sequencing here drew on peripheral blood, taken on day 0 of AZD1222 vaccination. This rearrangement joins TRBV5-4 to TRBJ2-5, with TRBD1 matching 7 bases. This sequence originates from an adult in good health. DNA of the CDR3: TGTGCCAGCAGTCGGGCCCAGGGGGAAGAGGAGACCCAGTACTTC. Its protein is CASSRAQGEEETQYF. The full variable domain, with the rest looked up from reference TRBV5-4 and TRBJ2-5, is ETGVTQSPTHLIKTRGQQVTLRCSSQSGHNTVSWYQQALGQGPQFIFQYYREEENGRGNFPPRFSGLQFPNYSSELNVNALELDDSALYLCASSRAQGEEETQYFGPGTRLLVL.